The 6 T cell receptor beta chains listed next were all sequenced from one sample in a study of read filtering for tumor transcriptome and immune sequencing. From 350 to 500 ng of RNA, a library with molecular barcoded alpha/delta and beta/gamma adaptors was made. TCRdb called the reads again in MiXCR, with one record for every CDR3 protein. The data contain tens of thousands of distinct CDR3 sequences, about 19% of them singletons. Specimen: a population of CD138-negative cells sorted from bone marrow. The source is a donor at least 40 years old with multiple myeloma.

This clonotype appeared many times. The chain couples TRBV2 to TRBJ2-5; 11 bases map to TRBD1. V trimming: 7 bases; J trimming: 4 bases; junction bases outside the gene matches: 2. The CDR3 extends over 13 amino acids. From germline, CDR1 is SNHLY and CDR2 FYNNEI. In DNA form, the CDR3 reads TGTGCCAGCACTGGGACAGGGGGAGAGACCCAGTACTTC. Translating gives CASTGTGGETQYF. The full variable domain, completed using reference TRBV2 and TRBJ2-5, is EPEVTQTPSHQVTQMGQEVILRCVPISNHLYFYWYRQILGQKVEFLVSFYNNEISEKSEIFDDQFSVERPDGSNFTLKIRSTKLEDSAMYFCASTGTGGETQYFGPGTRLLVL.

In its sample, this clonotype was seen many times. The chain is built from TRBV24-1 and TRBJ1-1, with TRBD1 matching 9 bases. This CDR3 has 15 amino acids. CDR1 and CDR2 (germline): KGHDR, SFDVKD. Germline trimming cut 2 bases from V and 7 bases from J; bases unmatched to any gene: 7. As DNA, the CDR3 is TGTGCCACCAGTGATTCAACAGGGGGCGAGATTGAAGCTTTCTTT. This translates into CATSDSTGGEIEAFF.

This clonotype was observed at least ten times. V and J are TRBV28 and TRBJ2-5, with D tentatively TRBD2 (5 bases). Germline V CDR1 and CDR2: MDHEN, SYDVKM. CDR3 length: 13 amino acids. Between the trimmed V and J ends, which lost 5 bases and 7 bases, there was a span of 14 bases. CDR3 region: CASSPNLEGTQYF. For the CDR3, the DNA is TGTGCCAGCAGTCCTAACCTTGAGGGGACCCAGTACTTC.

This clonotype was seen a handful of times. In DNA, the CDR3 is TGTGCCAGTATAGGAGGGAACAATCAGCCCCAGCATTTT. Translated: CASIGGNNQPQHF. This sequence joins TRBV19 and TRBJ1-5, with no clear D. Germline lookup yields CDR1 LNHDA and CDR2 SQIVND (reference sequence). Deletions cut 7 bases from V and 3 bases from J, with 10 bases between. The CDR3 runs 13 residues.

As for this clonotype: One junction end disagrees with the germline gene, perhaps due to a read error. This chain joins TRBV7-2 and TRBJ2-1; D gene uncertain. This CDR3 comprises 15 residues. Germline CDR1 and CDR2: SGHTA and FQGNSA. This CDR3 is CASSPQVGLYIEQFF. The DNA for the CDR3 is TGTGCTAGCAGCCCCCAGGTCGGGCTCTACATTGAGCAGTTCTTC.

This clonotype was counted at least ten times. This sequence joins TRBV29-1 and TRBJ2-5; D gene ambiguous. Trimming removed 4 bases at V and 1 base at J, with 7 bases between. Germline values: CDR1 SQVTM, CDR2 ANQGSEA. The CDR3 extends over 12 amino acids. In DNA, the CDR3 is TGCAGCGTTGCTTGGGGCCAAGAGACCCAGTACTTC. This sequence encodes CSVAWGQETQYF.